This TCR beta chain was documented in a study of shared clonotypes between healthy human individuals. Data came from immunoSEQ multiplex PCR; TCRdb stores just in-frame clones and leaves some out. The sample has 1,500,000 or so clones, approximately 98.5% seen once; the top ten hold about 0.34%. The CDR3 totals 12 residues. The germline gives CDR1 LNHDA, CDR2 SQIVND (reference sequence). V lost 3 bases, J lost 8 bases, and 8 bases lay in between. The specimen was naive CD4+ T cells sorted from blood. As to subset: CD45RA+ positively selected. J is TRBJ2-1 and V is TRBV19; weak D call: TRBD2 (5 bases). The clonotype was recovered from a man aged 25 to 40 in good health. CDR3 in DNA: TGTGCCAGTAGTATGAAGCGGTATGAGCAGTTCTTC. As protein: CASSMKRYEQFF.